The source of this T cell receptor (beta chain) is a study of cytomegalovirus exposure and HLA in healthy donors. About the research overall: Approximately 170 million T cells yielded over 90 million unique TCR beta sequences in earlier analysis.

Remarks on this clone: As yet, its antigen is unknown.

Vbeta (60) and Jbeta (13) primers were used in the PCR. The table came from immunoSEQ multiplex PCR; TCRdb's copy has only in-frame clones and leaves some out. The table lists over 150,000 clones, 70% to 80% of them singletons, with about 4% in the top ten. Study conclusions and caveats: Donors belonging to an Asian-associated ancestry cluster reportedly showed fewer N-insertions in productive TCRs than the 666-donor mean, according to what a later analysis found. When the data were analyzed later, several of the most significant clusters appeared to be linked to common viral pathogens.

Trimming took 3 bases from V and 2 from J; bases not matched to a gene: 5. This CDR3 comprises 15 residues. Per germline, CDR1 KGHSH and CDR2 LQKENI. The receptor comes from a woman aged 60-75 years in good health and CMV-seropositive. The sequencing input was PBMCs. The chain links TRBV18 to TRBJ1-2, with 8 bases identical to TRBD1. The CDR3 coding sequence is TGTGCCAGCTCACCCCGGACAGGGAACAACTATGGCTACACCTTC. Amino acids: CASSPRTGNNYGYTF.